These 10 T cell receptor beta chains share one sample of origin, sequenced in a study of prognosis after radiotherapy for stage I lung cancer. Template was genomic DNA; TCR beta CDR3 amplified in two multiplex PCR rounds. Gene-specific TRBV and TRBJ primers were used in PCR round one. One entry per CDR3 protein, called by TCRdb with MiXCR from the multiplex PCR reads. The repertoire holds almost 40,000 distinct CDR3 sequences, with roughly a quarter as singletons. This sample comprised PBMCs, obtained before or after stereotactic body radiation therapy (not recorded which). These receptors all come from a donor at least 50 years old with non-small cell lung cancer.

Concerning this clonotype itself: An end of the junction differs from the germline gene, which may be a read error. The CDR3 loop is CAWRQPVQEAQYF. The DNA of the CDR3 is TGTGCCTGGAGACAGCCAGTTCAAGAGGCCCAGTACTTC. The chain combines TRBV30 with TRBJ2-5, with D uncertain. The germline V gene encodes CDR1 GTSNPN and CDR2 SVGIG (reference sequence). The CDR3 contains 13 residues.

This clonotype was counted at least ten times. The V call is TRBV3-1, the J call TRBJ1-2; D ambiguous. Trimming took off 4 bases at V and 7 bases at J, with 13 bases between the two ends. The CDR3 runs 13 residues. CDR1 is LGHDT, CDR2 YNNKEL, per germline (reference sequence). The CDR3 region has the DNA TGTGCCAGCAGCCCCAGCCCACTGGGTGGCTACACCTTC. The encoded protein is CASSPSPLGGYTF.

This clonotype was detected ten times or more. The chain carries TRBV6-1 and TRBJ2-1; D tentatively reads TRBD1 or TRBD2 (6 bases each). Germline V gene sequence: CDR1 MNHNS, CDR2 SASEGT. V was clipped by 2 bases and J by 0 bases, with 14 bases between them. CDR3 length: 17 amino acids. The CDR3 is CASSERGESLSYNEQFF. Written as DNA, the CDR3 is TGTGCCAGCAGTGAAAGGGGGGAGTCCCTCTCCTACAATGAGCAGTTCTTC.

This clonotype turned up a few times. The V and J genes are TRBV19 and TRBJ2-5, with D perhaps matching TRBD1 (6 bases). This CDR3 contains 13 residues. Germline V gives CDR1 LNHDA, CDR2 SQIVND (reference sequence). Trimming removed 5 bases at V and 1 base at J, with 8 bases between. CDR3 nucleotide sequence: TGTGCCAGTAGTGCGGACAGCCAAGAGACCCAGTACTTC. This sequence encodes CASSADSQETQYF.

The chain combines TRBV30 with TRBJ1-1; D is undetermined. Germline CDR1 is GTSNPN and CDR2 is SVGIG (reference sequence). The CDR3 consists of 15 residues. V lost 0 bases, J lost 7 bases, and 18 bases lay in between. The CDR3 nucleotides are TGTGCCTGGAGTGTACCCCTCATTGGTGCACTTGAAGCTTTCTTT. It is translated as CAWSVPLIGALEAFF.

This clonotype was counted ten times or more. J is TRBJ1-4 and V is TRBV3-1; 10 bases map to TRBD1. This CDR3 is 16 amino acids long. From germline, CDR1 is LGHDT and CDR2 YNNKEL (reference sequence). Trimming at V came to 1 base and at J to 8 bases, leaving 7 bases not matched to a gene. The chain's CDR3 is CASSQGGWTGGEKLFF. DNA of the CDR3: TGTGCCAGCAGCCAAGGGGGCTGGACAGGGGGAGAAAAACTGTTTTTT.

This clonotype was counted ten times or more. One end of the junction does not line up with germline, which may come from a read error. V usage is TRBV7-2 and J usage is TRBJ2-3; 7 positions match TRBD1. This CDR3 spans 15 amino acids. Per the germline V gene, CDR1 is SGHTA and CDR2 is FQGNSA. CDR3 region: CASSLLGGDTGTQYF. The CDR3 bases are TGTGCCAGCAGCTTATTAGGGGGCGACACAGGTACGCAGTATTTT.

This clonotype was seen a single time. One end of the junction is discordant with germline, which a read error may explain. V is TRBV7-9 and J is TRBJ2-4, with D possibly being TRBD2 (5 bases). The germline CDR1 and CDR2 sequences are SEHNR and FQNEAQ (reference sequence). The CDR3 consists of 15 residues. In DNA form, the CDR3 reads TGTGCCAGCAGCCCCCGGGGTAGAGGTGAAAACATTGAGTACTTC. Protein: CASSPRGRGENIEYF.

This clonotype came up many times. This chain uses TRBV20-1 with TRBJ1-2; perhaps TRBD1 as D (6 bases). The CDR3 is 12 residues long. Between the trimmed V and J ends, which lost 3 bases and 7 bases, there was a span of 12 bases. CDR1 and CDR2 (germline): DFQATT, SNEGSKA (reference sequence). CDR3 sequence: CSASRGDVGYTF. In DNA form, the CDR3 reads TGCAGTGCTAGTAGGGGGGACGTTGGCTACACCTTC.

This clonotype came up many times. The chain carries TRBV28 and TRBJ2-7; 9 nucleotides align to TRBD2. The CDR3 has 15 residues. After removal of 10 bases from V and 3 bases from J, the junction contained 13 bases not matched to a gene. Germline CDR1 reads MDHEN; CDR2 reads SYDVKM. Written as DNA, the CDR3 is TGTGCCACCAACACCAAGCGGGAGGCGATCTACGAGCAGTACTTC. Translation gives CATNTKREAIYEQYF. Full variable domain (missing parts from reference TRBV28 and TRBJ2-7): DVKVTQSSRYLVKRTGEKVFLECVQDMDHENMFWYRQDPGLGLRLIYFSYDVKMKEKGDIPEGYSVSREKKERFSLILESASTNQTSMYLCATNTKREAIYEQYFGPGTRLTVT.